These 27 T cell receptor beta chains came from one sample sequenced in a study of shared clonotypes between healthy human individuals (dated by TCRdb to 2018 to 2021). The library was generated by the immunoSEQ multiplex PCR assay. In its TCRdb copy, this immuneACCESS table keeps in-frame sequences only and misses some clones. Where compared with another copy, unresolved V genes explain less than half of these, and the others have no known cause. Here the sample has about 490,000 clones; about 79% occur a single time. 10% to 15% of the sample comes from the top ten. Sequencing was performed on PBMCs. Every receptor here comes from a woman between 35 and 50 years old in good health. Some clones in this sample may be carry-over from other donors' samples.

The gene calls are TRBV6-1 and TRBJ1-1, with no clear D. The CDR3 runs 11 residues. In germline, CDR1 is MNHNS, CDR2 SASEGT. Deletions cut 2 bases from V and 10 bases from J, with 8 bases between. The CDR3 region has the DNA TGTGCCAGCAGTGAATTGGGTCCAGCTTTCTTT. This codes for CASSELGPAFF.

This clone showed up many times. This chain connects TRBV2 to TRBJ2-1, with 9 bases that match TRBD2. This CDR3 is built from 16 residues. With 2 bases clipped from V and 4 bases from J, the junction kept 6 bases outside the gene matches. CDR1 and CDR2 (germline): SNHLY, FYNNEI. The CDR3 DNA is TGTGCCAGCAGTGAATCACAGACTAGCGGATACAATGAGCAGTTCTTC. Amino acids: CASSESQTSGYNEQFF.

This chain links TRBV19 with TRBJ2-1, with D tentatively TRBD2 (5 bases). Trimming shortened V by 0 bases and J by 4 bases, and 10 bases separated the two germline ends. The germline V gene has CDR1 LNHDA and CDR2 SQIVND (reference sequence). The CDR3 length is 15 residues. Here the CDR3 DNA reads TGTGCCAGTAGTATAGAAGCGGCCCAATACAATGAGCAGTTCTTC. This sequence encodes CASSIEAAQYNEQFF. Combining the CDR3 with reference TRBV19 and TRBJ2-1 gives the whole variable domain DGGITQSPKYLFRKEGQNVTLSCEQNLNHDAMYWYRQDPGQGLRLIYYSQIVNDFQKGDIAEGYSVSREKKESFPLTVTSAQKNPTAFYLCASSIEAAQYNEQFFGPGTRLTVL.

The V call is TRBV7-8, the J call TRBJ2-7; 8 positions agree with TRBD2. Germline V gene sequence: CDR1 SGHVS, CDR2 FQNEAQ. The CDR3 extends over 15 amino acids. V was clipped by 1 base and J by 5 bases; unmatched bases: 7. CDR3 nucleotides: TGTGCCAGCAGCTTAGTTTTAAGCGGGAGCCACGAGCAGTACTTC. It is translated as CASSLVLSGSHEQYF.

The CDR3 DNA follows: TGCGCCAGCAGCTTGACAGGGACCGGGGATCAGCCCCAGCATTTT. Residues: CASSLTGTGDQPQHF. V is TRBV5-1 and J is TRBJ1-5; the D gene is possibly TRBD1 (6 bases). Trimming took 1 base from V and 5 from J, leaving 13 bases between them. The germline CDR1 and CDR2 sequences are SGHRS and YFSETQ. The CDR3 has 15 residues.

The genes are TRBV30 and TRBJ2-7, with TRBD2 as a possible D gene (5 bases). This CDR3 has 13 residues. The V end lost 2 bases, the J end lost 3 bases, and 11 bases lay between the germline ends. Germline CDR1 is GTSNPN and CDR2 is SVGIG (reference sequence). In DNA, the CDR3 is TGTGCCTGGAGTCCCCCGGGAATCTACGAGCAGTACTTC. Translation gives CAWSPPGIYEQYF. Filled out from reference TRBV30 and TRBJ2-7, the complete variable domain reads SQTIHQWPATLVQPVGSPLSLECTVEGTSNPNLYWYRQAAGRGLQLLFYSVGIGQISSEVPQNLSASRPQDRQFILSSKKLLLSDSGFYLCAWSPPGIYEQYFGPGTRLTVT.

This clone has just one count. The chain joins TRBV4-2 to TRBJ2-7; 8 bases align to TRBD2. Germline V gene sequence: CDR1 LGHNA, CDR2 YNFKEQ. The CDR3 totals 15 residues. V was pared by 1 base and J by 3 bases, with 5 bases of the junction left unmatched. CDR3 DNA: TGTGCCAGCAGCCAAGCACTAGCGGAGGTCTACGAGCAGTACTTC. Protein product: CASSQALAEVYEQYF.

This clone was observed a handful of times. This may come from a read error, since a much larger clone is one base off. The identical CDR3 is also encoded by other nucleotide sequences in the sample. The rearrangement links TRBV4-1 to TRBJ1-5; D ambiguous. This CDR3 has 13 residues. The V and J ends lost 0 bases and 9 bases respectively, with 9 bases between them. CDR1 MGHRA and CDR2 YSYEKL come from the germline V gene. CDR3 region: CASSQDPERPQHF. The CDR3 coding sequence is TGCGCCAGCAGCCAAGATCCCGAACGGCCCCAGCATTTT.

The gene calls are TRBV7-8 and TRBJ1-2; D might be TRBD1 (5 bases). The CDR3 has 12 amino acids. V lost 10 bases and J 4 bases, leaving 13 bases between the germline ends. The V gene's germline CDR1 is SGHVS and CDR2 FQNEAQ. CDR3 sequence reads: CATLGVGYGYTF. The CDR3 DNA reads TGTGCCACGTTGGGGGTTGGCTATGGCTACACCTTC. The full variable domain, completed using reference TRBV7-8 and TRBJ1-2, is GAGVSQSPRYKVAKRGQDVALRCDPISGHVSLFWYQQALGQGPEFLTYFQNEAQLDKSGLPSDRFFAERPEGSVSTLKIQRTQQEDSAVYLCATLGVGYGYTFGSGTRLTVV.

V usage is TRBV27 and J usage is TRBJ2-7, with 9 nucleotides matching TRBD2. The CDR3 runs 15 residues. CDR1 and CDR2 from the germline V gene are MNHEY and SMNVEV (reference sequence). The V segment lost 5 bases and the J segment 3 bases; nucleotides outside the gene matches: 8. The CDR3 nucleotides read TGTGCCAGCAGTCCACTTAGCGGGAGACTCTACGAGCAGTACTTC. This translates into CASSPLSGRLYEQYF.

A few counts support this clone. V is TRBV9 and J is TRBJ2-7; either TRBD1 or TRBD2 may fit D (6 bases each). Germline loops: CDR1 SGDLS, CDR2 YYNGEE. V was trimmed by 0 bases and J by 4 bases, leaving 14 bases between them. The CDR3 length is 15 residues. DNA of the CDR3: TGTGCCAGCAGCGTAGAAGCCGGGGGCGGGTACGAGCAGTACTTC. This gives the protein CASSVEAGGGYEQYF.

The chain combines TRBV6-6 with TRBJ1-4, with 9 bases aligning to TRBD1. This CDR3 has 13 residues. Trimming at V came to 5 bases and at J to 7 bases, leaving 2 bases not matched to a gene. CDR1 is MNHNY and CDR2 is SVGAGI in the germline V gene (reference sequence). Written as DNA, the CDR3 is TGTGCCAGCAGTAGGGACAGGGTTGAAAAACTGTTTTTT. It yields the protein CASSRDRVEKLFF.

CDR3: CASQIAGGFSYEQYF. In DNA, the CDR3 is TGTGCCAGCCAGATAGCGGGAGGATTTTCCTACGAGCAGTACTTC. J is TRBJ2-7 and V is TRBV11-2, with 10 bases that match TRBD2. Germline-derived CDR1 and CDR2 are SGHAT and FQNNGV. This CDR3 region has 15 residues. The V and J ends lost 8 bases and 1 base, in that order; junction bases with no gene match: 8.

The table lists this clone with a few counts. The rearrangement uses TRBV7-8 and TRBJ2-1; TRBD2 is a possible D gene (5 bases). This CDR3 comprises 12 residues. With 3 bases removed from V and 7 bases from J, the gap between germline ends came to 7 bases. Germline V gene sequence: CDR1 SGHVS, CDR2 FQNEAQ. CDR3 sequence: CASSLRRNEQFF. The CDR3 DNA reads as TGTGCCAGCAGCTTGAGGAGGAATGAGCAGTTCTTC.

J is TRBJ2-2 and V is TRBV7-3, with 7 bases that match TRBD2. CDR1 is SGHTA, CDR2 FQGTGA, per germline. This CDR3 contains 17 residues. After removal of 3 bases from V and 5 bases from J, the junction contained 12 bases not matched to a gene. Written as DNA, the CDR3 is TGTGCCAGCAGCTTGACGGGGAGGGCCAGTAGGACCGGGGAGCTGTTTTTT. Amino acid sequence: CASSLTGRASRTGELFF.

CDR3 sequence reads: CASLELNTEAFF. CDR3 bases: TGTGCCAGCCTAGAGCTGAACACTGAAGCTTTCTTT. The rearrangement joins TRBV28 to TRBJ1-1; D unresolved. CDR1 is MDHEN, CDR2 SYDVKM, per germline. V was shortened by 8 bases and J by 0 bases, with 7 bases between the two germline ends. CDR3 size: 12 residues.

The V gene is TRBV29-1, the J gene TRBJ2-5; 10 positions agree with TRBD2. Germline CDR1 and CDR2: SQVTM and ANQGSEA. The CDR3 totals 13 residues. V lost 7 bases, J lost 7 bases, and 9 bases stayed unmatched. As DNA, the CDR3 is TGCAGCGGCTACGGGACTAGCGTAGGGACCCAGTACTTC. It encodes CSGYGTSVGTQYF.

The chain couples TRBV7-8 to TRBJ1-4; perhaps TRBD1 as D (5 bases). V was cut by 1 base and J by 4 bases, with 10 bases left in between. The CDR3 contains 15 residues. Germline V gene data show CDR1 as SGHVS and CDR2 as FQNEAQ. The CDR3 DNA follows: TGTGCCAGCAGCTTAGAGTCAGGGTTTAATGAAAAACTGTTTTTT. Its translation: CASSLESGFNEKLFF.

The V and J genes are TRBV7-9 and TRBJ2-7; D is possibly TRBD2 (6 bases). The CDR3 length is 13 residues. In germline, CDR1 is SEHNR, CDR2 FQNEAQ (reference sequence). Trimming cost V 3 bases and J 0 bases, with 6 bases left between them. CDR3 sequence: CASSLDYSYEQYF. CDR3 DNA: TGTGCCAGCAGCTTGGACTACTCCTACGAGCAGTACTTC.

Concerning this clone: One end of the junction varies from germline; a read error may be responsible. The chain combines TRBV6-5 with TRBJ2-7; D is uncertain. This CDR3 spans 15 amino acids. Looked up from germline, CDR1 is MNHEY and CDR2 is SVGAGI. CDR3 region: CASSVSTGSSYEQCF. The CDR3 DNA reads as TGTGCCAGCAGCGTCTCTACGGGCTCATCCTACGAGCAGTGCTTC.

The chain employs TRBV30 and TRBJ1-5; D is undetermined. Germline values: CDR1 GTSNPN, CDR2 SVGIG (reference sequence). V shed 1 base and J shed 6 bases, with 10 bases lying between them. This CDR3 is 13 amino acids long. Here the CDR3 DNA reads TGTGCCTGGAGTGGGGAGGCGGGTCAGCCCCAGCATTTT. Translated: CAWSGEAGQPQHF.

Concerning this clone itself: A far larger clone differs by one base, so this is likely a read error. This sequence joins TRBV7-7 and TRBJ2-2; D may be TRBD2 (5 bases). The CDR3 sequence is 15 residues long. Germline V CDR1 and CDR2: SSHAT, FNYEAQ (reference sequence). The CDR3 loop reads CASSPPDSNTGELFF. The CDR3 nucleotides are TGTGCTAGCAGCCCCCCGGACTCGAACACCGGGGAGCTGTTTTTT.

V is TRBV30 and J is TRBJ2-5; no firm D call. The closer fit of TRBJ2-7 to the DNA end suggests the J call may be wrong. The CDR3 has 11 amino acids. CDR1 is GTSNPN, CDR2 SVGIG, per germline (reference sequence). CDR3 in amino acids: CAWKIFHEQYF. CDR3 nucleotide sequence: TGTGCCTGGAAGATCTTCCACGAGCAGTACTTC.

The rearrangement links TRBV29-1 to TRBJ1-2, with 7 bases lining up with TRBD1. CDR1 is SQVTM and CDR2 is ANQGSEA in the germline V gene. The trim removed 7 bases at V and 6 bases at J, leaving 5 bases unmatched. This CDR3 contains 11 residues. CDR3 sequence: CSGGTVHGYTF. The CDR3 DNA follows: TGCAGCGGAGGGACAGTTCATGGCTACACCTTC.

The genes are TRBV14 and TRBJ2-7, with D possibly matching TRBD1 (8 bases). Trimming stripped 6 bases from V and 3 bases from J, with 18 bases between. This CDR3 region has 15 residues. CDR1 SGHDN and CDR2 FVKESK come from the germline V gene. CDR3 region: CASRSNRGGIYEQYF. DNA for the CDR3: TGTGCCAGCAGATCAAACAGGGGGGGGATCTACGAGCAGTACTTC.

The chain couples TRBV19 to TRBJ1-2; TRBD1 aligns across 8 bases. This CDR3 comprises 15 residues. Germline CDR1 and CDR2: LNHDA and SQIVND (reference sequence). V lost 7 bases to trimming and J lost 2 bases; unmatched junction nucleotides: 9. This CDR3 reads CASKRQGTTNYGYTF. DNA for the CDR3: TGTGCCAGTAAAAGACAGGGGACAACCAACTATGGCTACACCTTC.

The gene calls are TRBV4-1 and TRBJ1-5; D gene ambiguous. Trimming shortened V by 0 bases and J by 2 bases, and 5 bases separated the two germline ends. Looked up from germline, CDR1 is MGHRA and CDR2 is YSYEKL. There are 14 residues in the CDR3. As DNA, the CDR3 is TGCGCCAGCAGCCAAGATCGGGGCAATCAGCCCCAGCATTTT. Protein: CASSQDRGNQPQHF.